Each of the 20 T cell receptor beta chains below was sequenced from the same sample in a study of T cell clones after liver transplantation. The assay was immunoSEQ multiplex PCR, and TCRdb's table has in-frame clones only and misses some. The sample lists tens of thousands of clones; more than 75% were seen once. The source material was CD4+ T cells from blood, sampled before liver transplant. These receptors came from a human donor who received a liver transplant.

This sequence joins TRBV11-3 and TRBJ2-7; 10 bases match TRBD1. Germline V gene sequence: CDR1 SGHNT, CDR2 YENEEA. With V trimmed by 4 bases and J by 1 base, 4 bases remained unmatched. The CDR3 runs to 15 residues. CDR3 in DNA: TGTGCCAGCAGCTCGGGACAGGGGTATTCCTACGAGCAGTACTTC. This codes for CASSSGQGYSYEQYF.

The rearrangement links TRBV7-2 to TRBJ2-7; 8 nucleotides match TRBD2. The CDR3 runs to 17 residues. The V and J ends lost 2 bases and 5 bases, in that order; junction bases with no gene match: 14. CDR1 and CDR2 from the germline V gene are SGHTA and FQGNSA. The CDR3 region has the DNA TGTGCCAGCAGCTTATCCAGCGGGAGAGGTGGTCGACACGAGCAGTACTTC. Its translation is CASSLSSGRGGRHEQYF.

This chain joins TRBV7-3 and TRBJ2-2; D could derive from TRBD1 or TRBD2 (5 bases each). V was shortened by 6 bases and J by 7 bases, with 18 bases between the two germline ends. The V gene's germline CDR1 is SGHTA and CDR2 FQGTGA. This CDR3 spans 15 amino acids. CDR3 in DNA: TGTGCCAGCAGAATTGCCGGGACCTCGGGCGGGGAGCTGTTTTTT. Its translation is CASRIAGTSGGELFF.

The V and J genes are TRBV15 and TRBJ2-5; the D gene is possibly TRBD1 (6 bases). CDR1 and CDR2 from the germline V gene are LNHNV and YYDKDF (reference sequence). Trimming removed 3 bases at V and 3 bases at J, with 11 bases between. This CDR3 is 14 amino acids long. The CDR3 here is CATSSHRAKETQYF. CDR3 coding DNA: TGTGCCACCAGCAGCCACAGGGCCAAAGAGACCCAGTACTTC.

The V call is TRBV19, the J call TRBJ1-2; D gene uncertain. The CDR3 extends over 14 amino acids. V was trimmed by 3 bases and J by 4 bases, leaving 12 bases between them. Germline V gene data show CDR1 as LNHDA and CDR2 as SQIVND (reference sequence). In DNA form, the CDR3 reads TGTGCCAGTAGTATGGACCCGGGCCCCTATGGCTACACCTTC. Translated: CASSMDPGPYGYTF.

The chain has TRBV6-6 and TRBJ1-5, with D maybe TRBD1 (5 bases). The CDR3 is 15 amino acids. The germline CDR1 and CDR2 sequences are MNHNY and SVGAGI (reference sequence). Between the trimmed V and J ends, which lost 6 bases and 5 bases, there was a span of 17 bases. The CDR3 region is CASRPPGGYDQPQHF. CDR3 nucleotides: TGTGCCAGCAGACCGCCTGGGGGTTATGATCAGCCCCAGCATTTT.

The chain joins TRBV6-1 to TRBJ2-7, with D perhaps matching TRBD2 (5 bases). This CDR3 spans 13 amino acids. Trimming shortened V by 7 bases and J by 5 bases, and 15 bases separated the two germline ends. The germline gives CDR1 MNHNS, CDR2 SASEGT. As DNA, the CDR3 is TGTGCCAGCAAGGACTGGGCCTTTGACGAGCAGTACTTC. Translation: CASKDWAFDEQYF.

The J gene is TRBJ2-2, the V gene TRBV11-3; TRBD2 matches at 10 bases. The CDR3 sequence is 16 residues long. J gave up 4 bases and V 5 bases, and 7 bases lay outside the gene matches. CDR1 and CDR2 from the germline V gene are SGHNT and YENEEA. CDR3 in DNA: TGTGCCAGCAGCCTGCAACTAGCGGGACTCACCGGGGAGCTGTTTTTT. It codes for CASSLQLAGLTGELFF.

The chain employs TRBV6-5 and TRBJ2-7; the match to TRBD1 covers 8 bases. This CDR3 is built from 12 residues. J gave up 7 bases and V 10 bases, and 9 bases lay outside the gene matches. Germline CDR1 reads MNHEY; CDR2 reads SVGAGI. The CDR3 protein is CATQGASAEQYF. CDR3 DNA sequence: TGTGCCACCCAGGGGGCGTCGGCAGAGCAGTACTTC.

J is TRBJ2-1 and V is TRBV2; the D is unclear. The CDR3 consists of 11 residues. The germline V gene has CDR1 SNHLY and CDR2 FYNNEI. The V and J ends lost 8 bases and 10 bases respectively, with 12 bases between them. CDR3 residues: CASSFSEEQFF. The DNA for the CDR3 is TGTGCCAGCTCATTTTCGGAGGAGCAGTTCTTC.

This clone was seen once. This chain uses TRBV5-4 with TRBJ2-3; 12 bases align to TRBD2. Germline loops: CDR1 SGHNT, CDR2 YYREEE (reference sequence). J gave up 2 bases and V 3 bases, and 4 bases lay outside the gene matches. The CDR3 sequence is 16 residues long. The CDR3 coding sequence is TGTGCCAGCAGCTACGGGACTAGCGGGCTCACAGATACGCAGTATTTT. This encodes CASSYGTSGLTDTQYF.

CDR3 sequence reads: CASAEGGYSNQPQHF. The CDR3 DNA reads TGTGCCAGCGCAGAGGGGGGTTATAGCAATCAGCCCCAGCATTTT. V is TRBV28 and J is TRBJ1-5; tentative D call: TRBD1 (6 bases). Germline V gene sequence: CDR1 MDHEN, CDR2 SYDVKM. The CDR3 covers 15 residues. V was cut by 8 bases and J by 0 bases, with 14 bases left in between.

This chain uses TRBV7-2 with TRBJ2-5, with TRBD2 as a possible D gene (6 bases). Germline V gives CDR1 SGHTA, CDR2 FQGNSA. This CDR3 has 19 residues. V was trimmed by 0 bases and J by 2 bases, leaving 22 bases between them. CDR3 protein: CASSLALVGLVTYQETQYF. The CDR3 DNA reads TGTGCCAGCAGCTTAGCGCTGGTGGGACTCGTTACTTATCAAGAGACCCAGTACTTC.

The V gene is TRBV19, the J gene TRBJ1-5, with D tentatively TRBD1 (5 bases). The CDR3 has 14 residues. Trimming took 5 bases from V and 4 from J, leaving 12 bases between them. Germline CDR1 is LNHDA and CDR2 is SQIVND (reference sequence). CDR3 sequence (DNA): TGTGCCAGTAGTCCGGACATTCAGAATCAGCCCCAGCATTTT. It specifies CASSPDIQNQPQHF.

The chain employs TRBV30 and TRBJ2-7; 7 bases agree with TRBD1. After removal of 6 bases from V and 2 bases from J, the junction contained 13 bases not matched to a gene. The CDR3 is 15 amino acids. Germline lookup yields CDR1 GTSNPN and CDR2 SVGIG (reference sequence). CDR3: CACQPSRQGAYEQYF. The CDR3 DNA reads TGTGCCTGTCAGCCATCGAGACAGGGTGCCTACGAGCAGTACTTC.

The CDR3 sequence: CASSPMTGGDGYTF. The CDR3 bases are TGTGCCAGCAGTCCCATGACAGGGGGCGATGGCTACACCTTC. The chain employs TRBV6-1 and TRBJ1-2, with 10 bases identical to TRBD1. The CDR3 has 14 amino acids. Trimming cost V 5 bases and J 6 bases; bases outside gene matches: 6. The germline V gene encodes CDR1 MNHNS and CDR2 SASEGT.

The chain employs TRBV27 and TRBJ2-3; 7 nucleotides align to TRBD1. V lost 5 bases and J lost 2; bases outside the gene matches: 7. The CDR3 contains 15 residues. Germline V gene sequence: CDR1 MNHEY, CDR2 SMNVEV (reference sequence). The CDR3 loop reads CASSRAGTVTDTQYF. CDR3 nucleotide sequence: TGTGCCAGCAGTCGCGCCGGGACAGTCACAGATACGCAGTATTTT.

The V and J genes are TRBV5-4 and TRBJ1-2; D is unresolved. The CDR3 totals 13 residues. Germline assignment: CDR1 SGHNT and CDR2 YYREEE (reference sequence). V lost 6 bases and J lost 4, with 13 bases in between. The CDR3 protein is CASTNQSVYGYTF. The CDR3 region has the DNA TGTGCCAGCACCAACCAATCAGTCTATGGCTACACCTTC.

This chain connects TRBV19 to TRBJ2-3; D is possibly TRBD1 (5 bases). Trimming took 4 bases from V and 4 from J, leaving 12 bases between them. This CDR3 has 14 amino acids. Per germline, CDR1 LNHDA and CDR2 SQIVND (reference sequence). The CDR3 sequence is CASSNRQISDTQYF. The DNA of the CDR3 is TGTGCCAGTAGTAATCGACAGATTTCAGATACGCAGTATTTT.

The genes are TRBV29-1 and TRBJ1-2; D ambiguous. The CDR3 spans 12 residues. Per the germline V gene, CDR1 is SQVTM and CDR2 is ANQGSEA. V was cut by 1 base and J by 6 bases, with 9 bases left in between. The CDR3 region is CSVEGEENGYTF. CDR3 nucleotide sequence: TGCAGCGTTGAAGGGGAAGAAAATGGCTACACCTTC.